This T cell receptor (beta chain) was sequenced during a study of blood T cell repertoires in COVID-19. Across the study: Donors in the United States, Italy and Spain gave samples during acute or convalescent COVID-19. In each case, the material was cDNA or gDNA derived from T cells, B-cell-depleted T cells, or PBMCs.

Per the authors' pipeline: Reference gene primers were amplified, and this amplification served to estimate nucleated cell counts. Generated by immunoSEQ multiplex PCR, the TCRdb table keeps only in-frame clones and is missing some. V and J calls and clone size follow that table, whereas D and trimming were derived from the DNA. Among approximately 220,000 clones, approximately 83% were seen once, and the ten largest hold roughly 3%. This CDR3 region has 15 residues. V lost 2 bases, J lost 6 bases, and 4 bases stayed unmatched. Germline V gene lookup returns CDR1 MDHEN and CDR2 SYDVKM. The TCR originated in a young woman who had recovered from COVID-19. The V gene is TRBV28, the J gene TRBJ2-1; 10 bases line up with TRBD2. Sequencing was carried out using peripheral blood. In DNA, the CDR3 is TGTGCCAGCAGTTTAACGCAGCGGGGGGGCAATGAGCAGTTCTTC. Its protein product is CASSLTQRGGNEQFF.